This T cell receptor (beta chain) was observed in a study of blood T cells in healthy people across ages. A J-beta primer mix and a sample-barcoded 5' primer were used in a second PCR of roughly 6 to 11 cycles. In TCRdb, the 5' RACE reads were re-called with MiXCR into one record per CDR3 protein. The sample has hundreds of thousands of distinct CDR3 sequences, less than 35% seen once. This clonotype was observed many times. V dropped 1 base and J dropped 2; count of bases not matched to a gene: 4. The CDR3 has 15 residues. Germline V CDR1 and CDR2: SGHVS, FNYEAQ. The source is a woman aged 80 or over in good health. The sequenced sample consisted of blood. V is TRBV7-6 and J is TRBJ2-7; 8 bases line up with TRBD1. The CDR3 region is CASSLGTGSAYEQYF. CDR3 DNA sequence: TGTGCCAGCAGCTTAGGGACAGGGTCAGCCTACGAGCAGTACTTC.